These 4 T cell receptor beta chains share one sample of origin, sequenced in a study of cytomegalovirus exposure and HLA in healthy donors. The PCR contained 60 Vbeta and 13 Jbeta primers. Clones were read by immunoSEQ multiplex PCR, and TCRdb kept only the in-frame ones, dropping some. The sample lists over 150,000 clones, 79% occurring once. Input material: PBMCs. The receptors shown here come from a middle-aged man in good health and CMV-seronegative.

CDR3 sequence reads: CASSRGGQHTDTQYF. CDR3 DNA sequence: TGTGCCAGCAGCCGGGGGGGACAGCACACAGATACGCAGTATTTT. This chain joins TRBV11-3 and TRBJ2-3; tentatively, D is TRBD2 (8 bases). This CDR3 region has 15 residues. Germline CDR1 SGHNT, CDR2 YENEEA. Deletions cut 5 bases from V and 2 bases from J, with 14 bases between.

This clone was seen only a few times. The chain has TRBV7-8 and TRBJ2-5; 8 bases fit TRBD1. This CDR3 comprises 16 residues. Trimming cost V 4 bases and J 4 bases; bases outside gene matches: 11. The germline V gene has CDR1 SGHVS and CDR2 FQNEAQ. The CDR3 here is CASSSRQGQGTETQYF. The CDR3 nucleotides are TGTGCCAGCAGCTCCCGTCAAGGACAGGGTACAGAGACCCAGTACTTC.

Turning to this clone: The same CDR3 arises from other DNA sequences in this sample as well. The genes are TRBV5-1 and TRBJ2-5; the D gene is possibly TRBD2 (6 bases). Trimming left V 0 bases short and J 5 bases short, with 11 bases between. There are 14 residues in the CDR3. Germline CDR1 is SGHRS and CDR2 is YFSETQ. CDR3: CASSLVGGRETQYF. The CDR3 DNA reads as TGCGCCAGCAGCTTGGTGGGAGGCAGGGAGACCCAGTACTTC.

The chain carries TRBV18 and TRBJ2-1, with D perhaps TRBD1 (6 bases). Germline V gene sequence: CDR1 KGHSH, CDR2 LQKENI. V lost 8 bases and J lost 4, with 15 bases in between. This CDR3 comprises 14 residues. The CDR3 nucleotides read TGTGCCAGCCACCGGGACAACCTTTACAATGAGCAGTTCTTC. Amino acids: CASHRDNLYNEQFF.